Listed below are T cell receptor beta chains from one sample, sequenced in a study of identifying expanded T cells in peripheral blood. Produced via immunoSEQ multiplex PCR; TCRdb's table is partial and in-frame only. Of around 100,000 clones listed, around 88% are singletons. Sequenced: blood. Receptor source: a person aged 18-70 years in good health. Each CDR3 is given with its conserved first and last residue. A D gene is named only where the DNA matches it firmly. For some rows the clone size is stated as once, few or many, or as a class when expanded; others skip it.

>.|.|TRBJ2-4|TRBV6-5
CASSYSTGGAFIQYF
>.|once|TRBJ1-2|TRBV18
CASSPLQDRGYTF
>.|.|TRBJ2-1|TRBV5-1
CASSPTGQYTYNEQFF
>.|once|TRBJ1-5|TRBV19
CASSMGRDRSNQPQHF
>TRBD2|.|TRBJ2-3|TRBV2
CASRGLAFTDTQYF
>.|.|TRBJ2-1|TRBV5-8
CASSLVGKQFF
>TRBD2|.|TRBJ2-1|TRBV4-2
CASSQETSGGDEQFF
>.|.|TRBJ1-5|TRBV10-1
CASSETNNQPQHF
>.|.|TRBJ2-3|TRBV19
CASSVAPDTQYF
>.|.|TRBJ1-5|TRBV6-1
CASRVGVGQPQHF
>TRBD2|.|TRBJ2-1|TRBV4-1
CASSPRVAGGNNEQFF
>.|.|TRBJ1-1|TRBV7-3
CASSAGQSNTEAFF
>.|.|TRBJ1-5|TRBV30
CAWSVNSNQPQHF
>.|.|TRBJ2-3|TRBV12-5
CAITLSTDTQYF
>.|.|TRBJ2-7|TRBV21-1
CASSKSSGQKGYGIYEQYF
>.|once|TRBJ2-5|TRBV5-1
CASSPGTEPSETQYF
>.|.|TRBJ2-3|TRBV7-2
CASSLAGSDTQYF
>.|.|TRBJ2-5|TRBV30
CAWSVFPETQYF
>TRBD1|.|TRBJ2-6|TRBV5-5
CASSDVRDRTGANVLTF
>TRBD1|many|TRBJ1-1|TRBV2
CASSRQGEAFF
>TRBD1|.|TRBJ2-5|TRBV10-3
CAIMGQGPQETQYF
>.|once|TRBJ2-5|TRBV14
CASSQDLAEGQETQYF
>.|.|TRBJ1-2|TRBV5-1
CASSLALGGGYTF
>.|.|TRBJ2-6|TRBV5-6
CASSLLTSGSGANVLTF
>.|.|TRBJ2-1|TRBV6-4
CASSDGSANEQFF
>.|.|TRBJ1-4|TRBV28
CATSDALFATNEKLFF
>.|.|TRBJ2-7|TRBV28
CASSPLKGSYEQYF
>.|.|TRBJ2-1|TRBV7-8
CATARGSLDEQFF
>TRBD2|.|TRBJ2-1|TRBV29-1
CSVGYAGGSYNEQFF
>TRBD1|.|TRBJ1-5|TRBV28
CASSFSSSGRGPSQPQHF
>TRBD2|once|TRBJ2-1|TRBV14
CASSQALAGKDEQFF
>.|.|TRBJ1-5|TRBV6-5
CASSIQGTNQPQHF
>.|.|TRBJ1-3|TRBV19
CASSITGSGNTIYF
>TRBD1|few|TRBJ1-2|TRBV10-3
CAISESTGNYGYTF
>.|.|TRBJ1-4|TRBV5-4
CASSLGVRGAPANEKLFF
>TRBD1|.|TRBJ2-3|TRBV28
CASRTEGQGLTDTQYF
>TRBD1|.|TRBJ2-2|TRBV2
CASTMTGGRVTGELFF
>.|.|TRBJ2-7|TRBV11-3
CASSLSVNDEQYF
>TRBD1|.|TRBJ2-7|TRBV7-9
CASSSTGAASSQYF
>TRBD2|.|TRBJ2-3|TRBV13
CASSPGTSGRGGDTQYF
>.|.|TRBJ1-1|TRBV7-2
CASSLVFANTEAFF
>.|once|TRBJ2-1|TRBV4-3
CASSPVTSDSPWLF
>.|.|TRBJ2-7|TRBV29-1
CSVADRSSSYEQYF
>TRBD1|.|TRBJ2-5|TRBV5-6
CASQKTGTGKETQYF
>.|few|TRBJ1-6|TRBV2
CASTPRAEVGSPLHF
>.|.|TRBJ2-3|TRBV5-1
CASSFTRLGGADTQYF
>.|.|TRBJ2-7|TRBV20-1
CSARVEGNAYF
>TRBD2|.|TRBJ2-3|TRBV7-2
CASSPVRLAGGYADTQYF
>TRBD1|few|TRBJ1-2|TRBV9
CASSVESITGGEGSYTF
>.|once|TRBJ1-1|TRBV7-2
CASSLLRRMNTEAFF
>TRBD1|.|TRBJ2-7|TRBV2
CASKRQGDYEQYF
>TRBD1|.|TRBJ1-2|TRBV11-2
CASSQRDRAYGYTF
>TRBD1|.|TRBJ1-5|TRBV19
CATRPGQGLSNQPQHF
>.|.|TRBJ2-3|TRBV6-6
CASRLPGATGTDTQYF